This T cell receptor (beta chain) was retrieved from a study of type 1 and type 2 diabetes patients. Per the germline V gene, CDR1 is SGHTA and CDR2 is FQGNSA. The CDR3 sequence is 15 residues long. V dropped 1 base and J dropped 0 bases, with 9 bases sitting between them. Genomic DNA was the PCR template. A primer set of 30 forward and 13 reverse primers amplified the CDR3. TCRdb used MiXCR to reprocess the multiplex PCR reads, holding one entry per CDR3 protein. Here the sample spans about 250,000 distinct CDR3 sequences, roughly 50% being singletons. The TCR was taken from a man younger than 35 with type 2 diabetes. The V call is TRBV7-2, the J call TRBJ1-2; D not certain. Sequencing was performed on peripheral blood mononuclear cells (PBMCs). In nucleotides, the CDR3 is TGTGCCAGCAGCTTAGGACCCAGAGCTAACTATGGCTACACCTTC. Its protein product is CASSLGPRANYGYTF.